The 27 T cell receptor beta chains below were found in one sample sequenced in a study of blood T cell repertoires in COVID-19. Sequencing used immunoSEQ multiplex PCR; TCRdb keeps in-frame clones, though not all of them. The table shows approximately 92,000 clones, with approximately 70% occurring only once. The sequenced material came from peripheral blood. All receptors derive from a woman in her sixties in a cohort sampled during active or convalescent COVID-19.

V is TRBV7-9 and J is TRBJ2-4, with 8 bases aligning to TRBD2. From germline, CDR1 is SEHNR and CDR2 FQNEAQ (reference sequence). The CDR3 sequence is 16 residues long. V dropped 0 bases and J dropped 4; count of bases not matched to a gene: 5. The CDR3 DNA sequence: TGTGCCAGCAGCTTAGCCTTAGCGGGGAGTAAAAACATTCAGTACTTC. This translates into CASSLALAGSKNIQYF.

The genes are TRBV4-1 and TRBJ2-7; perhaps TRBD1 as D (6 bases). The germline CDR1 and CDR2 sequences are MGHRA and YSYEKL. The CDR3 covers 14 residues. V dropped 4 bases and J dropped 3 bases, with 13 bases sitting between them. CDR3 bases: TGCGCCAGCAGCCCAGGACAGACATACTACGAGCAGTACTTC. Amino acids: CASSPGQTYYEQYF.

This clone appeared a single time. The chain joins TRBV6-5 to TRBJ2-7; D may be TRBD1 (8 bases). Trimming left V 6 bases short and J 3 bases short, with 18 bases between. This CDR3 is built from 15 residues. Germline V CDR1 and CDR2: MNHEY, SVGAGI. In nucleotides, the CDR3 is TGTGCCAGCAGACGAGCGACAGGGGAGGGCTACGAGCAGTACTTC. This translates into CASRRATGEGYEQYF.

This clone turned up a few times. This chain links TRBV2 with TRBJ1-6, with 7 bases matching TRBD1. Germline V gene sequence: CDR1 SNHLY, CDR2 FYNNEI. This CDR3 spans 16 amino acids. V was clipped by 6 bases and J by 5 bases; unmatched bases: 10. CDR3 region: CASSLRQGVNNSPLHF. Here the CDR3 DNA reads TGTGCCAGCAGCCTTAGACAGGGCGTAAATAATTCACCCCTCCACTTT.

This clone was detected a few times. This rearrangement joins TRBV4-1 to TRBJ1-2, with TRBD1 identical over 8 bases. The length of the CDR3 is 17 residues. The ends lost 2 bases at V and 7 bases at J; junction bases unmatched: 15. In germline, CDR1 is MGHRA, CDR2 YSYEKL. The CDR3 loop reads CASSQQWVAGGTVGYTF. In DNA form, the CDR3 reads TGCGCCAGCAGCCAACAATGGGTGGCAGGGGGCACTGTTGGCTACACCTTC.

The chain has TRBV2 and TRBJ1-2; tentative D call: TRBD1 (6 bases). Trimming removed 7 bases from V and 2 bases from J, with 14 bases in between. The CDR3 is made up of 14 amino acids. Looked up from germline, CDR1 is SNHLY and CDR2 is FYNNEI. This CDR3 is CASNRVQGNYGYTF. In nucleotides, the CDR3 is TGTGCCAGCAACAGAGTACAGGGAAACTATGGCTACACCTTC.

The chain recombines TRBV7-8 with TRBJ2-3; 7 bases fit TRBD2. CDR3 length equals 17 residues. V lost 5 bases, J lost 1 base, and 12 bases stayed unmatched. The V gene's germline CDR1 is SGHVS and CDR2 FQNEAQ. CDR3 protein: CASSRGSGPGGTDTQYF. For the CDR3, the DNA is TGTGCCAGCAGCCGAGGTAGCGGGCCTGGGGGCACAGATACGCAGTATTTT.

This clone was picked up one time. V usage is TRBV9 and J usage is TRBJ2-5; maybe TRBD1 (6 bases). Germline lookup yields CDR1 SGDLS and CDR2 YYNGEE. There are 13 residues in the CDR3. The V and J ends lost 4 bases and 5 bases respectively, with 12 bases between them. CDR3 DNA sequence: TGTGCCAGCAGCCCAGGACAGTGGGAGACCCAGTACTTC. It is translated as CASSPGQWETQYF.

This clone has a handful of counts. The V call is TRBV19, the J call TRBJ1-1; a possible D gene is TRBD1 (6 bases). V lost 8 bases and J 2 bases, leaving 15 bases between the germline ends. Germline-derived CDR1 and CDR2 are LNHDA and SQIVND (reference sequence). The CDR3 extends over 14 amino acids. CDR3 in DNA: TGTGCCAGTCTTTCTGGGGGCAGAAACACTGAAGCTTTCTTT. It yields the protein CASLSGGRNTEAFF.

The chain links TRBV27 to TRBJ2-5; D is possibly TRBD1 (6 bases). Germline lookup yields CDR1 MNHEY and CDR2 SMNVEV (reference sequence). With 0 bases removed from V and 5 bases from J, the gap between germline ends came to 13 bases. The CDR3 covers 15 residues. The CDR3 DNA sequence: TGTGCCAGCAGTTTATCGTGGACAGAATTGGAGACCCAGTACTTC. This codes for CASSLSWTELETQYF.

V usage is TRBV29-1 and J usage is TRBJ2-7; TRBD1 matches at 10 bases. The CDR3 runs to 13 residues. V dropped 6 bases and J dropped 3; count of bases not matched to a gene: 5. From germline, CDR1 is SQVTM and CDR2 ANQGSEA. CDR3 region: CSVQRDRGYEQYF. The CDR3 DNA is TGCAGCGTCCAACGGGACAGGGGCTACGAGCAGTACTTC.

V is TRBV7-9 and J is TRBJ1-1; 7 nucleotides agree with TRBD1. The V gene's germline CDR1 is SEHNR and CDR2 FQNEAQ (reference sequence). CDR3 length: 15 amino acids. Trimming at V came to 4 bases and at J to 3 bases, leaving 8 bases not matched to a gene. The CDR3 protein is CASSSQGSRDTEAFF. In nucleotides, the CDR3 is TGTGCCAGCAGCTCACAGGGGAGTCGGGACACTGAAGCTTTCTTT.

The CDR3 DNA reads TGTGCCAGCAGCCGGAGGGCCGCAACTAATGAAAAACTGTTTTTT. Residues: CASSRRAATNEKLFF. The V and J genes are TRBV7-9 and TRBJ1-4, with D unclear. This CDR3 has 15 amino acids. CDR1 is SEHNR and CDR2 is FQNEAQ in the germline V gene (reference sequence). Trimming took off 5 bases at V and 0 bases at J, with 10 bases between the two ends.

The chain couples TRBV2 to TRBJ2-1; D is ambiguous. V gave up 3 bases and J gave up 5 bases, with 14 bases separating them. This CDR3 region has 15 residues. Germline values: CDR1 SNHLY, CDR2 FYNNEI. CDR3 nucleotide sequence: TGTGCCAGCAGTGATGGTAGATGGTTTCACAATGAGCAGTTCTTC. It encodes CASSDGRWFHNEQFF.

In DNA, the CDR3 is TGTGCCAGTTTGCGGGGGCCCTCCGGTGAGCAGTACTTC. It translates to CASLRGPSGEQYF. The V call is TRBV6-5, the J call TRBJ2-7; maybe TRBD2 (7 bases). The CDR3 covers 13 residues. Looked up from germline, CDR1 is MNHEY and CDR2 is SVGAGI. Trimming took 9 bases from V and 7 from J, leaving 19 bases between them.

This clone has just one count. This chain links TRBV5-1 with TRBJ2-3, with TRBD1 matching over 10 bases. With 4 bases clipped from V and 4 bases from J, the junction kept 6 bases outside the gene matches. The length of the CDR3 is 15 residues. Germline V CDR1 and CDR2: SGHRS, YFSETQ. CDR3 loop: CASSPTGTGADTQYF. CDR3 DNA: TGCGCCAGCAGCCCAACCGGGACAGGGGCAGATACGCAGTATTTT.

This clone has only one observation. The chain employs TRBV19 and TRBJ2-1; tentative D call: TRBD2 (5 bases). Trimming cost V 3 bases and J 8 bases, with 8 bases left between them. CDR3 length equals 12 residues. The germline gives CDR1 LNHDA, CDR2 SQIVND (reference sequence). CDR3 in DNA: TGTGCCAGTAGTATGGCCGGGGATGAGCAGTTCTTC. Protein sequence: CASSMAGDEQFF.

The rearrangement uses TRBV2 and TRBJ2-5, with D maybe TRBD2 (5 bases). The CDR3 is 14 amino acids. V was shortened by 4 bases and J by 1 base, with 10 bases between the two germline ends. Germline V gives CDR1 SNHLY, CDR2 FYNNEI. Here the CDR3 reads CASSGVGGQETQYF. The CDR3 DNA reads TGTGCCAGCAGTGGAGTCGGAGGCCAAGAGACCCAGTACTTC. The full variable domain, with the rest looked up from reference TRBV2 and TRBJ2-5, is EPEVTQTPSHQVTQMGQEVILRCVPISNHLYFYWYRQILGQKVEFLVSFYNNEISEKSEIFDDQFSVERPDGSNFTLKIRSTKLEDSAMYFCASSGVGGQETQYFGPGTRLLVL.

V gene TRBV6-5 combines with J gene TRBJ2-7, with 11 bases that match TRBD1. The CDR3 runs to 14 residues. Germline CDR1 MNHEY, CDR2 SVGAGI. The V gene end was trimmed by 7 bases and the J gene end by 7 bases; junction bases not matched to a gene: 9. Written as DNA, the CDR3 is TGTGCCAGCAACCCGGACAGGGGGCTACGGGAGCAGTACTTC. Protein: CASNPDRGLREQYF.

This chain connects TRBV20-1 to TRBJ2-7; 7 bases are a match to TRBD1. After removal of 1 base from V and 11 bases from J, the junction contained 5 bases not matched to a gene. The CDR3 is 11 amino acids. The germline CDR1 and CDR2 sequences are DFQATT and SNEGSKA (reference sequence). The CDR3 DNA sequence: TGCAGTGCTAGAGCCAGACAGGGCGAGTACTTC. Its translation is CSARARQGEYF.

The chain couples TRBV5-4 to TRBJ1-5; the D gene is possibly TRBD1 (5 bases). CDR1 SGHNT and CDR2 YYREEE come from the germline V gene (reference sequence). CDR3 length: 14 amino acids. Trimming removed 5 bases from V and 0 bases from J, with 9 bases in between. The CDR3 DNA reads as TGTGCCAGCAGTTCTCAGGGTAGCAATCAGCCCCAGCATTTT. It translates to CASSSQGSNQPQHF.

This clone has just a few counts. V and J are TRBV15 and TRBJ2-4; unclear D gene. V dropped 1 base and J dropped 0 bases, with 13 bases sitting between them. CDR1 LNHNV and CDR2 YYDKDF come from the germline V gene (reference sequence). This CDR3 has 17 amino acids. CDR3 amino acids: CATSRGVTELAKNIQYF. CDR3 sequence (DNA): TGTGCCACCAGCAGAGGAGTAACCGAGCTAGCCAAAAACATTCAGTACTTC.

In its sample, this clone was seen many times. This sequence joins TRBV19 and TRBJ1-5; D possibly corresponds to TRBD1 (5 bases). The CDR3 loop spans 16 amino acids. V dropped 6 bases and J dropped 2 bases, with 17 bases sitting between them. Germline CDR1 LNHDA, CDR2 SQIVND (reference sequence). The CDR3 sequence is CASRQAGIEGNQPQHF. Written as DNA, the CDR3 is TGTGCCAGTAGGCAGGCAGGGATTGAGGGCAATCAGCCCCAGCATTTT.

The CDR3 DNA reads TGTGCCAGCAGTCAACCCGTGTCGGGGGGATTTAATGAAAAACTGTTTTTT. It translates to CASSQPVSGGFNEKLFF. V gene TRBV28 combines with J gene TRBJ1-4; a weak D match, TRBD1 (5 bases). This CDR3 comprises 17 residues. Germline V gives CDR1 MDHEN, CDR2 SYDVKM. The ends were cut back, 5 bases at V and 4 bases at J, with 20 bases in the middle.

This rearrangement joins TRBV28 to TRBJ1-1; D gene unclear. Germline CDR1 MDHEN, CDR2 SYDVKM. This CDR3 comprises 14 residues. Trimming cost V 5 bases and J 1 base, with 11 bases left between them. The DNA of the CDR3 is TGTGCCAGCAGTCCCGGACTAAGGAACACTGAAGCTTTCTTT. Translation gives CASSPGLRNTEAFF.

The V call is TRBV28, the J call TRBJ2-3; the D gene is possibly TRBD1 (6 bases). CDR1 and CDR2 (germline): MDHEN, SYDVKM. The CDR3 loop spans 16 amino acids. Trimming shortened V by 4 bases and J by 0 bases, and 14 bases separated the two germline ends. DNA for the CDR3: TGTGCCAGCAGTTACTCCGGCACAGGGAGCACAGATACGCAGTATTTT. Protein: CASSYSGTGSTDTQYF.

This rearrangement joins TRBV6-2 or TRBV6-3 to TRBJ1-2; a weak D match, TRBD1 (6 bases). This CDR3 contains 14 residues. Germline V gene lookup returns CDR1 MNHEY and CDR2 SVGEGT. V lost 2 bases and J 4 bases, leaving 11 bases between the germline ends. The CDR3 loop reads CASSYGQGSYGYTF. DNA for the CDR3: TGTGCCAGCAGTTACGGCCAGGGGAGCTATGGCTACACCTTC.